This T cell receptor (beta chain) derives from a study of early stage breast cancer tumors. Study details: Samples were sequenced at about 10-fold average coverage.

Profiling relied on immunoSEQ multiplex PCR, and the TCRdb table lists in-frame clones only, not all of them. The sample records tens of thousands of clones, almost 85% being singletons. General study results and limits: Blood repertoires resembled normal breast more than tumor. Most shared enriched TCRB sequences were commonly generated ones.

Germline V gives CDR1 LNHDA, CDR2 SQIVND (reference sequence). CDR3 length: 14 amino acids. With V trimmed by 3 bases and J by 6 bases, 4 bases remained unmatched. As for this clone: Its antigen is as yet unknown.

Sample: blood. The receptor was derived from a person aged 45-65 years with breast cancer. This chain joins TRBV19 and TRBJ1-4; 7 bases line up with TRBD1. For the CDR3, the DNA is TGTGCCAGTAGTATTGGGACAGCCGATGAAAAACTGTTTTTT. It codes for CASSIGTADEKLFF.